Each of the 25 T cell receptor beta chains below was sequenced from the same sample in a study of T-cell memory formation after mild COVID-19. TCRdb re-called the 5' RACE reads with MiXCR, one entry per CDR3 protein. Of 400,000 to 450,000 distinct CDR3 sequences listed, more than 15% are singletons. Sequencing was done on a sample of PBMCs or a T cell subset sorted from them (not recorded which). The source of these receptors is a man between 18 and 29 years old who had mild COVID-19 (a few samples of this study predate the infection). Cell type and time point are not known.

This clonotype was counted many times. This sequence joins TRBV2 and TRBJ1-5; TRBD1 matches 9 bases. V lost 6 bases to trimming and J lost 5 bases; unmatched junction nucleotides: 8. The CDR3 runs to 15 residues. The germline V gene has CDR1 SNHLY and CDR2 FYNNEI. The CDR3 sequence: CASSEQGARDQPQHF. The CDR3 DNA sequence: TGTGCCAGCAGCGAACAGGGGGCGCGTGATCAGCCCCAGCATTTT.

The chain carries TRBV18 and TRBJ2-2; the match to TRBD2 covers 7 bases. The germline V gene has CDR1 KGHSH and CDR2 LQKENI. This CDR3 spans 16 amino acids. V lost 0 bases and J lost 1; bases outside the gene matches: 2. The CDR3 DNA is TGTGCCAGCTCACCACCGTCGGGGGGGAACACCGGGGAGCTGTTTTTT. Translated, it gives CASSPPSGGNTGELFF.

This clonotype was detected a few times. J is TRBJ1-1 and V is TRBV11-2; 7 nucleotides agree with TRBD1. V trimming: 5 bases; J trimming: 3 bases; junction bases outside the gene matches: 9. CDR1 and CDR2 (germline): SGHAT, FQNNGV. The CDR3 length is 15 residues. The CDR3 sequence is CASSAVQGKDTEAFF. DNA for the CDR3: TGTGCCAGCAGCGCCGTACAGGGGAAAGACACTGAAGCTTTCTTT.

This clonotype was counted between two and nine times. The rearrangement links TRBV4-3 to TRBJ2-3; TRBD2 might be the D (5 bases). The germline gives CDR1 LGHNA, CDR2 YSLEER. There are 17 residues in the CDR3. V shed 1 base and J shed 2 bases, with 16 bases lying between them. Written as DNA, the CDR3 is TGCGCCAGCAGCCAAGGCCCCCTGGGCGGGCACACAGATACGCAGTATTTT. Its translation: CASSQGPLGGHTDTQYF.

The V and J genes are TRBV10-3 and TRBJ1-2; D is possibly TRBD1 (5 bases). Deletions cut 8 bases from V and 3 bases from J, with 13 bases between. The CDR3 totals 13 residues. The germline V gene encodes CDR1 ENHRY and CDR2 SYGVKD. The CDR3 loop reads CAISRAQYYGYTF. The CDR3 coding sequence is TGTGCCATCTCCAGGGCACAGTACTATGGCTACACCTTC.

The chain employs TRBV20-1 and TRBJ1-4; 11 bases match TRBD1. V was clipped by 7 bases and J by 1 base; unmatched bases: 2. This CDR3 contains 14 residues. Germline lookup yields CDR1 DFQATT and CDR2 SNEGSKA (reference sequence). CDR3 amino acids: CSGGTGGTNEKLFF. CDR3 coding DNA: TGCAGTGGAGGGACAGGGGGAACTAATGAAAAACTGTTTTTT.

This clonotype was counted a few times. The chain recombines TRBV18 with TRBJ1-2, with unresolved D. The V end was cut by 0 bases, the J end by 11 bases, with 16 bases between. CDR3 size: 14 residues. Germline V gene sequence: CDR1 KGHSH, CDR2 LQKENI. The CDR3 bases are TGTGCCAGCTCACCACCTACTCGGCCAACCCTGTACACCTTC. Encoded protein: CASSPPTRPTLYTF. The whole variable domain, remainder taken from reference TRBV18 and TRBJ1-2, is NAGVMQNPRHLVRRRGQEARLRCSPMKGHSHVYWYRQLPEEGLKFMVYLQKENIIDESGMPKERFSAEFPKEGPSILRIQQVVRGDSAAYFCASSPPTRPTLYTFGSGTRLTVV.

A few counts support this clonotype. The chain joins TRBV11-2 to TRBJ1-1, with a tentative D call TRBD1 (6 bases). This CDR3 is built from 12 residues. Germline CDR1 is SGHAT and CDR2 is FQNNGV. V was cut by 2 bases and J by 8 bases, with 9 bases left in between. In DNA, the CDR3 is TGTGCCAGCAGCTTACATCAGGGGGAAGCTTTCTTT. Its translation is CASSLHQGEAFF.

This clonotype occurred many times. The chain uses TRBV5-1 and TRBJ2-6; the D is unclear. Germline assignment: CDR1 SGHRS and CDR2 YFSETQ. Trimming stripped 3 bases from V and 2 bases from J, with 0 bases between. The CDR3 runs to 12 residues. In DNA form, the CDR3 reads TGCGCCAGCAGCTCTGGGGCCAACGTCCTGACTTTC. Protein product: CASSSGANVLTF. The full variable domain, with the rest looked up from reference TRBV5-1 and TRBJ2-6, is KAGVTQTPRYLIKTRGQQVTLSCSPISGHRSVSWYQQTPGQGLQFLFEYFSETQRNKGNFPGRFSGRQFSNSRSEMNVSTLELGDSALYLCASSSGANVLTFGAGSRLTVL.

The chain combines TRBV6-5 with TRBJ1-1; D perhaps matches TRBD1 (6 bases). CDR3 length: 16 residues. The V end lost 0 bases, the J end lost 1 base, and 12 bases lay between the germline ends. The germline V gene encodes CDR1 MNHEY and CDR2 SVGAGI. The chain's CDR3 is CASSYSIGTTNTEAFF. In DNA, the CDR3 is TGTGCCAGCAGTTACTCGATCGGGACAACGAACACTGAAGCTTTCTTT.

This sequence joins TRBV4-1 and TRBJ2-7; TRBD2 matches 9 bases. Germline-derived CDR1 and CDR2 are MGHRA and YSYEKL. Losses at the gene ends were 2 bases for V and 3 bases for J; bases not matched to a gene: 8. CDR3 length: 16 amino acids. CDR3 region: CASSQMLAGSFYEQYV. CDR3 nucleotide sequence: TGCGCCAGCAGCCAAATGCTAGCGGGGAGTTTCTACGAGCAGTACGTC.

This chain joins TRBV7-9 and TRBJ1-2; D remains unclear. Trimming removed 2 bases from V and 3 bases from J, with 10 bases in between. Germline V gene sequence: CDR1 SEHNR, CDR2 FQNEAQ (reference sequence). This CDR3 is 14 amino acids long. CDR3 in DNA: TGTGCCAGCAGCTTACGATTCGGGGACTATGGCTACACCTTC. As protein: CASSLRFGDYGYTF.

A few counts support this clonotype. The chain carries TRBV13 and TRBJ1-2; 9 bases line up with TRBD1. Germline V gives CDR1 PRHDT, CDR2 FYEKMQ (reference sequence). This CDR3 spans 15 amino acids. Trimming cost V 5 bases and J 3 bases; bases outside gene matches: 7. CDR3 sequence (DNA): TGTGCCAGCAGCACCGACAGGGGGATCGACTATGGCTACACCTTC. Residues: CASSTDRGIDYGYTF.

The chain combines TRBV4-3 with TRBJ2-7; 7 nucleotides match TRBD2. This CDR3 is 15 amino acids long. In germline, CDR1 is LGHNA, CDR2 YSLEER. Germline trimming cut 0 bases from V and 3 bases from J; bases unmatched to any gene: 5. CDR3 bases: TGCGCCAGCAGCCAAGACTGGCAGCGGGGCTACGAGCAGTACTTC. Translating gives CASSQDWQRGYEQYF.

CDR3 in amino acids: CASRSPGTWPQHF. The CDR3 bases are TGTGCCAGCAGGTCCCCTGGTACCTGGCCCCAGCATTTT. The chain employs TRBV12-3 or TRBV12-4 and TRBJ1-5, with D hard to call. V was pared by 6 bases and J by 9 bases, with 15 bases between. This CDR3 is built from 13 residues.

This chain connects TRBV6-2 or TRBV6-3 to TRBJ2-5; 7 nucleotides align to TRBD1. From germline, CDR1 is MNHEY and CDR2 SVGEGT. V gave up 5 bases and J gave up 2 bases; unmatched junction bases: 5. The CDR3 runs 14 residues. The CDR3 region is CASSRSQGQETQYF. CDR3 bases: TGTGCCAGCAGTCGGTCACAGGGGCAAGAGACCCAGTACTTC.

The chain has TRBV7-9 and TRBJ2-3; 8 positions match TRBD2. CDR3 length equals 16 residues. The germline V gene has CDR1 SEHNR and CDR2 FQNEAQ (reference sequence). Trimming cost V 4 bases and J 1 base; bases outside gene matches: 7. The CDR3 protein is CASSSRRGGGTDTQYF. Here the CDR3 DNA reads TGTGCCAGCAGCTCCCGTCGGGGGGGCGGCACAGATACGCAGTATTTT.

The CDR3 nucleotides read TGTGCCAGCAGTCGGGACGGTTCCTATGGCTACACCTTC. Translated, it gives CASSRDGSYGYTF. The rearrangement links TRBV2 to TRBJ1-2, with a weak D call TRBD1 (5 bases). This CDR3 is built from 13 residues. Germline V gene lookup returns CDR1 SNHLY and CDR2 FYNNEI. V was trimmed by 5 bases and J by 4 bases, leaving 11 bases between them.

This sequence joins TRBV5-1 and TRBJ1-3, with D possibly TRBD1 on 5 matching bases. The V gene lost 4 bases and the J gene lost 4 bases, with 18 bases spanning the gap. There are 16 residues in the CDR3. Germline V CDR1 and CDR2: SGHRS, YFSETQ. CDR3 nucleotides: TGCGCCAGCAGCCAGGGCACAGCTAACAACGGAAACACCATATATTTT. This gives the protein CASSQGTANNGNTIYF.

V is TRBV4-2 and J is TRBJ2-1; D is undetermined. Trimming took off 0 bases at V and 10 bases at J, with 7 bases between the two ends. There are 12 residues in the CDR3. Germline V gene data show CDR1 as LGHNA and CDR2 as YNFKEQ. The CDR3 sequence is CASSQEVGEQFF. The DNA of the CDR3 is TGTGCCAGCAGCCAAGAGGTGGGGGAGCAGTTCTTC.

The chain couples TRBV20-1 to TRBJ2-1; TRBD2 matches at 10 bases. The germline CDR1 and CDR2 sequences are DFQATT and SNEGSKA (reference sequence). J lost 8 bases, V lost 5 bases, and 12 bases had no gene match. CDR3 length: 15 residues. Here the CDR3 DNA reads TGCAGTGCTTCCCGAGGAGCGGGGGGGCCCTATGAGCAGTTCTTC. This encodes CSASRGAGGPYEQFF.

There are a few counts of this clonotype. The rearrangement uses TRBV10-3 and TRBJ1-2; TRBD1 matches at 8 bases. V shed 3 bases, J shed 8 bases, and the junction held 8 bases outside the gene matches. The CDR3 sequence is 14 residues long. Germline lookup yields CDR1 ENHRY and CDR2 SYGVKD. CDR3 sequence: CAISDWVQGDGYTF. The CDR3 DNA reads as TGTGCCATCAGTGATTGGGTACAGGGGGACGGCTACACCTTC.

This clonotype appeared a few times. V gene TRBV3-1 combines with J gene TRBJ1-2; D gene ambiguous. Germline CDR1 and CDR2: LGHDT and YNNKEL (reference sequence). V shed 1 base and J shed 8 bases, with 14 bases lying between them. The CDR3 contains 14 residues. CDR3 region: CASSQGFRGSGYTF. The CDR3 DNA sequence: TGTGCCAGCAGCCAAGGTTTTCGGGGTTCGGGCTACACCTTC. Drawing the rest from reference TRBV3-1 and TRBJ1-2, the complete variable domain is DTAVSQTPKYLVTQMGNDKSIKCEQNLGHDTMYWYKQDSKKFLKIMFSYNNKELIINETVPNRFSPKSPDKAHLNLHINSLELGDSAVYFCASSQGFRGSGYTFGSGTRLTVV.

The chain couples TRBV6-4 to TRBJ1-1, with D uncertain. From germline, CDR1 is MRHNA and CDR2 SNTAGT. The CDR3 runs to 15 residues. V was trimmed by 0 bases and J by 0 bases, leaving 8 bases between them. CDR3 residues: CASSDSERMNTEAFF. CDR3 nucleotide sequence: TGTGCCAGCAGTGACTCCGAGAGAATGAACACTGAAGCTTTCTTT.

In this sample, this clonotype turned up many times. The chain joins TRBV5-1 to TRBJ2-1; a weak D match, TRBD1 (6 bases). Trimming left V 0 bases short and J 7 bases short, with 11 bases between. Germline CDR1 SGHRS, CDR2 YFSETQ. This CDR3 spans 14 amino acids. The CDR3 bases are TGCGCCAGCAGCTTGGTGGGGGCGCCAAATGAGCAGTTCTTC. Amino acids: CASSLVGAPNEQFF.